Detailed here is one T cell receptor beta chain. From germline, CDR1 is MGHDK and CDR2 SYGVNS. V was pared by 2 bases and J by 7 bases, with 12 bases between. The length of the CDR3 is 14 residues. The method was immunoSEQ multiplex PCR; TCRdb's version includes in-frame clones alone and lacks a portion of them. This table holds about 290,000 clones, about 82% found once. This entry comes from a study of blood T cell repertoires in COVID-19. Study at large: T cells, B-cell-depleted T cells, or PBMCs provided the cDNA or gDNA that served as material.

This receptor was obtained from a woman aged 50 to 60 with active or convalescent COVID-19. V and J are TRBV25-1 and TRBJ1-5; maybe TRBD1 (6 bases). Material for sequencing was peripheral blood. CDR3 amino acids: CASSEPGDGQPQHF. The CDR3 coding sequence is TGTGCCAGCAGTGAACCAGGGGATGGGCAGCCCCAGCATTTT.